Here is one TCR beta chain with its context. What it recognizes is unknown. The CDR3 spans 14 residues. V was cut by 3 bases and J by 3 bases, with 12 bases left in between. In germline, CDR1 is LNHDA, CDR2 SQIVND (reference sequence). The data stem from a study of PD-1 blockade in classical Hodgkin lymphoma. Findings and limits, study-wide: Patients newly diagnosed and complete responders had comparable baseline diversity.

Clones were read by immunoSEQ multiplex PCR, and TCRdb kept only the in-frame ones, dropping some. The sample carries around 41,000 clones, approximately 70% recorded once. Every patient was affected by relapse after autologous stem cell transplantation, while exposure to brentuximab vedotin was not uniform. The chain carries TRBV19 and TRBJ2-7, with D possibly called TRBD1 or TRBD2 (6 bases each). The sample consisted of peripheral blood mononuclear cells (PBMCs), taken before the second cycle of nivolumab. The clonotype was recovered from a human donor with classical Hodgkin lymphoma. The CDR3 bases are TGTGCCAGTAGTATGGGGGGACACCTCTACGAGCAGTACTTC. Translated: CASSMGGHLYEQYF.